The 27 T cell receptor beta chains below all came from one sample that was sequenced in a study of T cell changes during pregnancy in multiple sclerosis. Libraries were prepared by immunoSEQ multiplex PCR; TCRdb keeps only in-frame clonotypes and omits some of them. Among around 80,000 clones listed, about 90% were seen once. Sequenced here: peripheral blood, sampled before pregnancy. The receptor source for this set is a female donor with multiple sclerosis, enrolled in a pregnancy study.

The rearrangement uses TRBV15 and TRBJ1-4; perhaps TRBD1 as D (5 bases). V was shortened by 2 bases and J by 7 bases, with 5 bases between the two germline ends. The CDR3 is made up of 12 amino acids. Germline values: CDR1 LNHNV, CDR2 YYDKDF (reference sequence). The CDR3 sequence is CATSRRGEKLFF. The CDR3 DNA reads as TGTGCCACCAGCAGAAGGGGTGAAAAACTGTTTTTT.

The CDR3 sequence: CASRPDRDYLGESRGYTF. CDR3 DNA sequence: TGTGCCAGCAGGCCGGACAGGGACTACCTTGGTGAGAGTCGGGGCTACACCTTC. The rearrangement uses TRBV28 and TRBJ1-2; 8 positions agree with TRBD1. The CDR3 runs to 18 residues. V shed 6 bases, J shed 8 bases, and the junction held 23 bases outside the gene matches. Germline V CDR1 and CDR2: MDHEN, SYDVKM.

The rearrangement uses TRBV28 and TRBJ2-1; 8 nucleotides match TRBD1. The length of the CDR3 is 14 residues. The trim removed 5 bases at V and 5 bases at J, leaving 5 bases unmatched. CDR1 is MDHEN, CDR2 SYDVKM, per germline. The DNA for the CDR3 is TGTGCCAGCAGTCCATCGACAGGGGACAATGAGCAGTTCTTC. Its translation: CASSPSTGDNEQFF.

The chain recombines TRBV6-1 with TRBJ2-7; perhaps TRBD1 as D (6 bases). CDR1 is MNHNS and CDR2 is SASEGT in the germline V gene. V dropped 6 bases and J dropped 2 bases, with 17 bases sitting between them. The CDR3 consists of 15 residues. CDR3 residues: CASSHYPTGPYEQYF. The CDR3 DNA reads as TGTGCCAGCAGCCACTACCCGACAGGACCCTACGAGCAGTACTTC.

The chain recombines TRBV7-9 with TRBJ2-3; D perhaps matches TRBD1 (6 bases). CDR3 length: 17 amino acids. Deletions cut 4 bases from V and 2 bases from J, with 19 bases between. Looked up from germline, CDR1 is SEHNR and CDR2 is FQNEAQ (reference sequence). DNA of the CDR3: TGTGCCAGCAGCTCCCCCAGGACAGATCTCACCACAGATACGCAGTATTTT. Amino acids: CASSSPRTDLTTDTQYF.

The DNA of the CDR3 is TGCGCCAGCAGCCCGGGACTAGCGGGAGTAGAGACCCAGTACTTC. This codes for CASSPGLAGVETQYF. V usage is TRBV5-1 and J usage is TRBJ2-5, with 14 bases that match TRBD2. Germline trimming cut 4 bases from V and 4 bases from J; bases unmatched to any gene: 3. Germline-derived CDR1 and CDR2 are SGHRS and YFSETQ. The CDR3 runs to 15 residues.

The V and J genes are TRBV19 and TRBJ2-1, with D possibly matching TRBD1 (6 bases). Trimming removed 1 base at V and 7 bases at J, with 11 bases between. The CDR3 has 14 residues. Germline values: CDR1 LNHDA, CDR2 SQIVND (reference sequence). The CDR3 spells CASSIGLTGNEQFF. In nucleotides, the CDR3 is TGTGCCAGTAGTATAGGCCTGACAGGTAATGAGCAGTTCTTC.

V and J are TRBV9 and TRBJ2-7; 13 bases line up with TRBD2. V shed 3 bases and J 4 bases; nucleotides not matched to a gene: 10. This CDR3 is 17 amino acids long. Germline V CDR1 and CDR2: SGDLS, YYNGEE. The CDR3 DNA sequence: TGTGCCAGCAGCGCCGAACTAGCGGGAGGGCGGCCGTACGAGCAGTACTTC. Its translation is CASSAELAGGRPYEQYF. Full variable domain (remainder filled in from reference TRBV9 and TRBJ2-7): DSGVTQTPKHLITATGQRVTLRCSPRSGDLSVYWYQQSLDQGLQFLIQYYNGEERAKGNILERFSAQQFPDLHSELNLSSLELGDSALYFCASSAELAGGRPYEQYFGPGTRLTVT.

In its sample, this clone was seen a few times. The chain joins TRBV28 to TRBJ1-1; the D gene is possibly TRBD1 (6 bases). Trimming took 5 bases from V and 5 from J, leaving 18 bases between them. The CDR3 loop spans 15 amino acids. The V gene's germline CDR1 is MDHEN and CDR2 SYDVKM. Here the CDR3 reads CASSPSGEGVTEAFF. CDR3 DNA sequence: TGTGCCAGCAGTCCCTCGGGGGAGGGGGTTACTGAAGCTTTCTTT.

The chain has TRBV10-3 and TRBJ2-7; a possible D gene is TRBD2 (5 bases). Trimming left V 6 bases short and J 3 bases short, with 18 bases between. CDR1 is ENHRY and CDR2 is SYGVKD in the germline V gene. The CDR3 covers 15 residues. DNA for the CDR3: TGTGCCATCAGCCCCTCCCCGATCGGGGTCTACGAGCAGTACTTC. Residues: CAISPSPIGVYEQYF.

The J gene is TRBJ2-6, the V gene TRBV27; maybe TRBD2 (5 bases). The CDR3 has 17 residues. Trimming removed 2 bases at V and 0 bases at J, with 11 bases between. CDR1 is MNHEY, CDR2 SMNVEV, per germline (reference sequence). The CDR3 spells CASSLEWRSSGANVLTF. The CDR3 DNA reads as TGTGCCAGCAGTTTAGAGTGGAGGAGCTCTGGGGCCAACGTCCTGACTTTC.

The chain links TRBV4-2 to TRBJ2-2, with D perhaps TRBD2 (6 bases). This CDR3 comprises 14 residues. Trimming pared 7 bases from V and 1 base from J, leaving 10 bases between. Germline CDR1 and CDR2: LGHNA and YNFKEQ. Here the CDR3 reads CASTPGENTGELFF. For the CDR3, the DNA is TGTGCCAGCACCCCGGGGGAGAACACCGGGGAGCTGTTTTTT.

The chain couples TRBV5-4 to TRBJ1-3; the D gene is possibly TRBD1 (5 bases). Trimming took 0 bases from V and 2 from J, leaving 9 bases between them. The germline gives CDR1 SGHNT, CDR2 YYREEE (reference sequence). The CDR3 runs to 15 residues. CDR3 DNA: TGTGCCAGCAGCTTGGGGGCAGGGACTGGAAACACCATATATTTT. It yields the protein CASSLGAGTGNTIYF.

The rearrangement links TRBV30 to TRBJ2-1; D remains ambiguous. Germline V gene data show CDR1 as GTSNPN and CDR2 as SVGIG (reference sequence). This CDR3 spans 14 amino acids. V lost 0 bases and J lost 3, with 9 bases in between. The CDR3 coding sequence is TGTGCCTGGAGTGTACGTTCGGGCTACAATGAGCAGTTCTTC. This gives the protein CAWSVRSGYNEQFF.

The V and J genes are TRBV28 and TRBJ2-7; 8 bases agree with TRBD2. Per germline, CDR1 MDHEN and CDR2 SYDVKM. CDR3 size: 17 residues. The V segment lost 6 bases and the J segment 2 bases; nucleotides outside the gene matches: 15. The CDR3 loop reads CASSSVVGASGPYEQYF. The DNA for the CDR3 is TGTGCCAGCAGCTCCGTGGTGGGGGCTAGCGGGCCCTACGAGCAGTACTTC.

This clone was detected a few times. This chain joins TRBV7-3 and TRBJ2-1; D not certain. From germline, CDR1 is SGHTA and CDR2 FQGTGA. There are 12 residues in the CDR3. V lost 5 bases to trimming and J lost 7 bases, with 9 bases between them. The CDR3 loop reads CASSSSRNEQFF. The CDR3 DNA follows: TGTGCCAGCAGCAGTAGTCGGAATGAGCAGTTCTTC.

V gene TRBV28 combines with J gene TRBJ1-1; D may be TRBD1 (6 bases). V was shortened by 6 bases and J by 1 base, with 12 bases between the two germline ends. This CDR3 is 14 amino acids long. Germline V lookup: CDR1 MDHEN, CDR2 SYDVKM. CDR3 coding DNA: TGTGCCAGCAGCACGGGACAAAAGAACACTGAAGCTTTCTTT. This translates into CASSTGQKNTEAFF.

This chain links TRBV4-1 with TRBJ2-7, with 13 bases matching TRBD2. The V gene end was trimmed by 1 base and the J gene end by 5 bases; junction bases not matched to a gene: 5. CDR1 MGHRA and CDR2 YSYEKL come from the germline V gene. This CDR3 contains 16 residues. DNA of the CDR3: TGCGCCAGCAGCCAAGGGACTAGCGGGAGTAGGGACGAGCAGTACTTC. This translates into CASSQGTSGSRDEQYF.

This clone was counted once. This chain connects TRBV28 to TRBJ2-7; no clear D. This CDR3 region has 13 residues. V lost 1 base, J lost 2 bases, and 6 bases lay in between. Germline CDR1 is MDHEN and CDR2 is SYDVKM. The CDR3 bases are TGTGCCAGCAGTTTATCAAGAGCCTACGAGCAGTACTTC. Translating gives CASSLSRAYEQYF. Variable domain in full (rest from reference TRBV28 and TRBJ2-7): DVKVTQSSRYLVKRTGEKVFLECVQDMDHENMFWYRQDPGLGLRLIYFSYDVKMKEKGDIPEGYSVSREKKERFSLILESASTNQTSMYLCASSLSRAYEQYFGPGTRLTVT.

This chain connects TRBV7-2 to TRBJ2-1, with a tentative D call TRBD1 (6 bases). The CDR3 sequence is 14 residues long. V was cut by 5 bases and J by 4 bases, with 12 bases left in between. The germline V gene encodes CDR1 SGHTA and CDR2 FQGNSA. Here the CDR3 reads CASSRDRFYNEQFF. The CDR3 DNA sequence: TGTGCCAGCAGCCGAGACAGGTTTTACAATGAGCAGTTCTTC.

The genes are TRBV10-3 and TRBJ2-3, with D unclear. The V gene's germline CDR1 is ENHRY and CDR2 SYGVKD. V was trimmed by 4 bases and J by 4 bases, leaving 15 bases between them. This CDR3 spans 15 amino acids. CDR3 bases: TGTGCCATCAGTGGGCTTCACCAATCCCCAGATACGCAGTATTTT. It is translated as CAISGLHQSPDTQYF.

This chain joins TRBV6-5 and TRBJ2-1; D perhaps matches TRBD2 (5 bases). The germline V gene encodes CDR1 MNHEY and CDR2 SVGAGI. The CDR3 length is 14 residues. Trimming pared 2 bases from V and 8 bases from J, leaving 13 bases between. The CDR3 region has the DNA TGTGCCAGCAGTTACCGGGCGAAGAGGGATGAGCAGTTCTTC. It encodes CASSYRAKRDEQFF.

The gene calls are TRBV6-5 and TRBJ2-1; TRBD1 matches at 11 bases. The CDR3 runs to 14 residues. The germline gives CDR1 MNHEY, CDR2 SVGAGI. After removal of 9 bases from V and 7 bases from J, the junction contained 8 bases not matched to a gene. CDR3 amino acids: CASGGTGGKNEQFF. CDR3 DNA: TGTGCCAGTGGAGGGACAGGGGGGAAAAATGAGCAGTTCTTC.

The count of this clone is one. The rearrangement joins TRBV10-3 to TRBJ2-3, with TRBD1 matching over 7 bases. V shed 5 bases and J 2 bases; nucleotides not matched to a gene: 16. The CDR3 is 18 residues long. Germline V lookup: CDR1 ENHRY, CDR2 SYGVKD. The CDR3 coding sequence is TGTGCCATCAGTCCCTCGTATGGAACGGGACAGATCACAGATACGCAGTATTTT. Amino acids: CAISPSYGTGQITDTQYF.

The chain uses TRBV5-1 and TRBJ1-2; 9 nucleotides match TRBD1. Trimming removed 0 bases from V and 0 bases from J; junction bases left unmatched: 12. The CDR3 totals 19 residues. The germline gives CDR1 SGHRS, CDR2 YFSETQ. The CDR3: CASSLGPPGQGPANYGYTF. In DNA, the CDR3 is TGCGCCAGCAGCTTGGGCCCCCCGGGACAGGGTCCGGCTAACTATGGCTACACCTTC.

The V and J genes are TRBV28 and TRBJ2-7; maybe TRBD1 (6 bases). Germline V gene lookup returns CDR1 MDHEN and CDR2 SYDVKM. The CDR3 sequence is 13 residues long. V lost 6 bases and J 1 base, leaving 10 bases between the germline ends. The CDR3 DNA reads as TGTGCCAGCAGGGAACAGGGTTCCTACGAGCAGTACTTC. Translation gives CASREQGSYEQYF.

DNA of the CDR3: TGTGCCAGCAGCCCCCAACTAGCGGGAGCCTACAATGAGCAGTTCTTC. It translates to CASSPQLAGAYNEQFF. This sequence joins TRBV4-2 and TRBJ2-1, with TRBD2 matching 11 bases. There are 16 residues in the CDR3. In germline, CDR1 is LGHNA, CDR2 YNFKEQ. J gave up 2 bases and V 4 bases, and 4 bases lay outside the gene matches.